One and the same sample provided the 13 T cell receptor beta chains below, sequenced in a study of blood T cells in healthy people across ages. PCR was performed a second time for about 7 to 12 cycles using a sample-barcoded 5' primer and a J-beta primer mix. Each CDR3 protein gets one entry after TCRdb re-called the 5' RACE reads with MiXCR. The sample lists more than 800,000 distinct CDR3 sequences; around 26% were seen once. Sequenced input: blood. These receptors all stem from a woman aged 80 or older in good health.

This clonotype appeared a few times. V gene TRBV7-2 combines with J gene TRBJ1-4; 8 bases align to TRBD1. V shed 7 bases, J shed 7 bases, and the junction held 8 bases outside the gene matches. Germline CDR1 and CDR2: SGHTA and FQGNSA. The CDR3 is made up of 14 amino acids. The CDR3 sequence is CASTNPGGGEKLFF. CDR3 sequence (DNA): TGTGCCAGCACCAACCCAGGGGGCGGTGAAAAACTGTTTTTT.

As for this clonotype: A much larger clone lies a single base off, so this may be a read error. This chain connects TRBV5-1 to TRBJ2-1; D is possibly TRBD1 (5 bases). Germline CDR1 and CDR2: SGHRS and YFSETQ. CDR3 length: 14 amino acids. Trimming shortened V by 0 bases and J by 7 bases, and 11 bases separated the two germline ends. The CDR3, as DNA: TGCGCCAGCAGCTTGGCGTTCCAGGGTAATGAGCAGTTCTTC. Protein: CASSLAFQGNEQFF.

This clonotype was counted only a few times. Since a much larger clone is just one base distant, this may be a read error. In nucleotides, the CDR3 is TGTGCCAGTAGTATTCCTAGCGGGGGGGACAATGAGCAGTACTTC. Translation gives CASSIPSGGDNEQYF. The rearrangement joins TRBV19 to TRBJ2-5; 12 bases are a match to TRBD2. This CDR3 has 15 amino acids. Germline V lookup: CDR1 LNHDA, CDR2 SQIVND (reference sequence). Losses at the gene ends were 3 bases for V and 11 bases for J; bases not matched to a gene: 10.

There are many counts of this clonotype. J is TRBJ2-7 and V is TRBV12-3 or TRBV12-4; tentatively, D is TRBD1 (5 bases). V dropped 6 bases and J dropped 6 bases, with 24 bases sitting between them. The CDR3 consists of 16 residues. CDR3: CASSPQSPDIRGEQYF. The CDR3 DNA reads TGTGCCAGCAGCCCCCAATCGCCAGACATTAGGGGCGAGCAGTACTTC.

This clonotype appeared many times. The V gene is TRBV7-9, the J gene TRBJ2-1, with 8 bases aligning to TRBD2. Germline V gene lookup returns CDR1 SEHNR and CDR2 FQNEAQ (reference sequence). V was clipped by 3 bases and J by 6 bases; unmatched bases: 1. The CDR3 totals 13 residues. The CDR3 region is CASSFGGGNEQFF. The CDR3 region has the DNA TGTGCCAGCAGCTTCGGGGGGGGCAATGAGCAGTTCTTC.

Worth noting for this clonotype: This may be a read error: a much more frequent sequence differs by one nucleotide. This chain joins TRBV6-2 or TRBV6-3 and TRBJ2-7; D possibly corresponds to TRBD1 (5 bases). The CDR3 is made up of 11 amino acids. Trimming removed 5 bases at V and 4 bases at J, with 6 bases between. Germline V gene lookup returns CDR1 MNHEY and CDR2 SVGEGT. In DNA, the CDR3 is TGTGCCAGCAGTCGACAGTACGAGCAGTACTTC. Translating it yields CASSRQYEQYF.

This clonotype was recorded at least ten times. The gene calls are TRBV7-8 and TRBJ2-7; D remains unclear. V was shortened by 1 base and J by 3 bases, with 10 bases between the two germline ends. The CDR3 totals 14 residues. Germline V gene data show CDR1 as SGHVS and CDR2 as FQNEAQ. The CDR3 DNA follows: TGTGCCAGCAGCTTAGGGCAGAATGTCTACGAGCAGTACTTC. It specifies CASSLGQNVYEQYF.

This clonotype turned up a few times. The chain is built from TRBV7-2 and TRBJ2-5, with 7 nucleotides matching TRBD1. In germline, CDR1 is SGHTA, CDR2 FQGNSA. The junction had 24 bases not matched to a gene; V was cut back by 3 bases and J by 11 bases. The CDR3 loop spans 18 amino acids. The CDR3 region has the DNA TGTGCCAGCAGCTTGAGGACCCCTAAGGGGGCGATTCTGGTTGAGCAGTACTTC. Residues: CASSLRTPKGAILVEQYF. The whole variable domain, remainder taken from reference TRBV7-2 and TRBJ2-5, is GAGVSQSPSNKVTEKGKDVELRCDPISGHTALYWYRQSLGQGLEFLIYFQGNSAPDKSGLPSDRFSAERTGGSVSTLTIQRTQQEDSAVYLCASSLRTPKGAILVEQYFGPGTRLLVL.

Note on this clonotype: The junction departs from the called germline gene at one end, perhaps through a read error. The chain carries TRBV6-2 or TRBV6-3 and TRBJ2-7; 12 bases match TRBD2. Germline CDR1 reads MNHEY; CDR2 reads SVGEGT. This CDR3 region has 17 residues. The CDR3 DNA sequence: TGTGCCAACAGTGGGGGGACTAGCGGGCCGCTGTCCTACGAGCAGTACTTC. Translated: CANSGGTSGPLSYEQYF.

This clonotype has more than one count but fewer than ten. CDR3 amino acids: CATSPGRSATNEKLFF. The CDR3 DNA follows: TGTGCCACCAGCCCGGGACGTAGTGCAACTAATGAAAAACTGTTTTTT. This chain links TRBV15 with TRBJ1-4, with a possible D match to TRBD1 (5 bases). V lost 5 bases to trimming and J lost 0 bases, with 13 bases between them. The germline gives CDR1 LNHNV, CDR2 YYDKDF (reference sequence). The CDR3 loop spans 16 amino acids.

This clonotype was observed at least ten times. The V and J genes are TRBV20-1 and TRBJ1-1, with D possibly being TRBD1 (6 bases). This CDR3 has 13 residues. Trimming left V 6 bases short and J 0 bases short, with 11 bases between. Germline loops: CDR1 DFQATT, CDR2 SNEGSKA (reference sequence). The CDR3 region is CSANRDMNTEAFF. The CDR3 DNA reads as TGCAGTGCAAACAGGGATATGAACACTGAAGCTTTCTTT.

The rearrangement joins TRBV5-1 to TRBJ1-4; D is unclear. V was clipped by 0 bases and J by 5 bases, with 14 bases between them. CDR3 size: 16 residues. CDR1 and CDR2 (germline): SGHRS, YFSETQ. CDR3 nucleotides: TGCGCCAGCAGCTTGGAGCCCGGAAGGTCGAATGAAAAACTGTTTTTT. Its protein product is CASSLEPGRSNEKLFF.

In this sample, this clonotype turned up many times. This sequence joins TRBV5-5 and TRBJ2-3; 10 bases map to TRBD1. Trimming at V came to 3 bases and at J to 4 bases, leaving 5 bases not matched to a gene. The CDR3 has 15 residues. From germline, CDR1 is SGHKS and CDR2 YYEKEE (reference sequence). The CDR3 nucleotides read TGTGCCAGCAGCTGGGGACAGGGGAACTCAGATACGCAGTATTTT. Protein product: CASSWGQGNSDTQYF. The full variable domain, with the rest looked up from reference TRBV5-5 and TRBJ2-3, is DAGVTQSPTHLIKTRGQQVTLRCSPISGHKSVSWYQQVLGQGPQFIFQYYEKEERGRGNFPDRFSARQFPNYSSELNVNALLLGDSALYLCASSWGQGNSDTQYFGPGTRLTVL.